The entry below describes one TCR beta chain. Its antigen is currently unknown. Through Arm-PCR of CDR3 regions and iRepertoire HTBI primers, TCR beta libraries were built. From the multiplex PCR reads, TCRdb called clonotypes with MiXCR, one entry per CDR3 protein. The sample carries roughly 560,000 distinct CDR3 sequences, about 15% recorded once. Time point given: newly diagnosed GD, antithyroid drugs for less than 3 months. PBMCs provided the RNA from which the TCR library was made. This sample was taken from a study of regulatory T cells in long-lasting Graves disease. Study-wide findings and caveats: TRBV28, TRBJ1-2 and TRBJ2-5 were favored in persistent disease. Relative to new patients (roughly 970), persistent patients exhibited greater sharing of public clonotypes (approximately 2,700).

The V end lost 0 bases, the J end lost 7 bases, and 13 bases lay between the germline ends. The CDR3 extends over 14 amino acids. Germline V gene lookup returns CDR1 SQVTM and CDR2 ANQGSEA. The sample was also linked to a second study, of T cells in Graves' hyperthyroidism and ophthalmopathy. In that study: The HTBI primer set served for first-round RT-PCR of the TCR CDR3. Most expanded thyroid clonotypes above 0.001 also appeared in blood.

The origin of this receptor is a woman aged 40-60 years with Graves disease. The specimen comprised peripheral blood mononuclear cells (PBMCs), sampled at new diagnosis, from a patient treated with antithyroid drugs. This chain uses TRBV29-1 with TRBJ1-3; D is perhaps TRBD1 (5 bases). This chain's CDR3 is CSVEDGAGGNTIYF. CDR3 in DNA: TGCAGCGTTGAAGATGGGGCAGGAGGGAACACCATATATTTT.